A single sample gave rise to the 24 T cell receptor beta chains below, sequenced in a study of T cells in localized non-small cell lung cancer. Some clones are missing from TCRdb's copy, which holds only in-frame ones; the method was immunoSEQ multiplex PCR. The sample contains about 82,000 clones, 60% to 85% of which appear only once. The sample consisted of PBMCs, taken before any cancer treatment. These receptors all come from a man aged 40-75 years with stage II squamous cell lung carcinoma.

The V call is TRBV6-5, the J call TRBJ2-3, with TRBD1 matching over 7 bases. The germline gives CDR1 MNHEY, CDR2 SVGAGI. This CDR3 spans 14 amino acids. Germline trimming cut 5 bases from V and 11 bases from J; bases unmatched to any gene: 13. CDR3 loop: CASSPYTGVGEQYF. The CDR3 bases are TGTGCCAGCAGTCCTTACACAGGGGTGGGGGAGCAGTATTTT.

The chain carries TRBV7-2 and TRBJ2-5; D remains ambiguous. Germline V gives CDR1 SGHTA, CDR2 FQGNSA. This CDR3 comprises 14 residues. V was pared by 3 bases and J by 6 bases, with 14 bases between. The DNA for the CDR3 is TGTGCCAGCAGCTTTAACTGGAATTTGAAGACCCAGTACTTC. Translation: CASSFNWNLKTQYF.

This clone was observed a few times. This chain links TRBV5-1 with TRBJ2-2, with D possibly being TRBD1 (6 bases). Germline lookup yields CDR1 SGHRS and CDR2 YFSETQ. Trimming removed 3 bases at V and 0 bases at J, with 12 bases between. CDR3 size: 16 residues. This CDR3 reads CASSSDGQPNTGELFF. The CDR3 DNA is TGCGCCAGCAGCTCGGATGGACAGCCGAACACCGGGGAGCTGTTTTTT.

This chain joins TRBV7-9 and TRBJ2-5; D not resolved. This CDR3 comprises 14 residues. Trimming shortened V by 1 base and J by 1 base, and 7 bases separated the two germline ends. CDR1 is SEHNR and CDR2 is FQNEAQ in the germline V gene (reference sequence). CDR3 amino acids: CASSLGRSQETQYF. The CDR3 bases are TGTGCCAGCAGCTTAGGACGGTCCCAAGAGACCCAGTACTTC.

V gene TRBV18 combines with J gene TRBJ2-1; D possibly matches TRBD1 or TRBD2 (6 bases each). Trimming took 2 bases from V and 14 from J, leaving 13 bases between them. CDR3 length: 12 residues. Germline V gene lookup returns CDR1 KGHSH and CDR2 LQKENI. The CDR3 region is CASSPGGPDKFF. CDR3 in DNA: TGTGCCAGCTCACCAGGGGGGCCTGATAAGTTCTTC.

The table lists this clone with a few counts. The rearrangement uses TRBV11-2 and TRBJ2-2, with TRBD1 identical over 8 bases. The junction had 6 bases not matched to a gene; V was cut back by 2 bases and J by 7 bases. The germline V gene has CDR1 SGHAT and CDR2 FQNNGV. The CDR3 contains 15 residues. The CDR3 reads CASSLRQGIGGELFF. The CDR3 DNA reads TGTGCCAGCAGCTTAAGACAGGGGATCGGCGGGGAGCTGTTTTTT.

J is TRBJ2-3 and V is TRBV28, with TRBD2 matching 10 bases. V trimming: 7 bases; J trimming: 2 bases; junction bases outside the gene matches: 9. The CDR3 covers 16 residues. Germline V gene lookup returns CDR1 MDHEN and CDR2 SYDVKM. This CDR3 reads CASISLSGRLTDTQYF. In DNA, the CDR3 is TGTGCCAGCATCTCCCTTAGCGGGAGGCTCACAGATACGCAGTATTTT.

Note on this clone: Distinct nucleotide sequences in the sample also encode this CDR3. The chain employs TRBV5-6 and TRBJ1-3; perhaps TRBD1 as D (6 bases). Germline lookup yields CDR1 SGHDT and CDR2 YYEEEE. This CDR3 comprises 15 residues. Deletions cut 2 bases from V and 0 bases from J, with 9 bases between. The CDR3 loop is CASSLGGASGNTIYF. The CDR3, as DNA: TGTGCCAGCAGCTTAGGGGGGGCCTCTGGAAACACCATATATTTT.

This clone came up once. The chain is built from TRBV7-9 and TRBJ1-2; TRBD1 agrees at 10 bases. CDR3 size: 15 residues. The germline gives CDR1 SEHNR, CDR2 FQNEAQ (reference sequence). V lost 4 bases to trimming and J lost 2 bases; unmatched junction nucleotides: 4. The CDR3 here is CASSSGTGENYGYTF. CDR3 bases: TGTGCCAGCAGCTCTGGGACAGGGGAGAACTATGGCTACACCTTC.

V and J are TRBV5-4 and TRBJ2-7; TRBD2 matches 10 bases. The V segment lost 4 bases and the J segment 6 bases; nucleotides outside the gene matches: 7. From germline, CDR1 is SGHNT and CDR2 YYREEE (reference sequence). The CDR3 runs 14 residues. The CDR3 loop reads CASSRWTSGGEQYF. CDR3 nucleotides: TGTGCCAGCAGCCGATGGACTAGCGGAGGCGAGCAGTACTTC.

This rearrangement joins TRBV6-6 to TRBJ1-5; D might be TRBD1 (5 bases). CDR1 is MNHNY and CDR2 is SVGAGI in the germline V gene (reference sequence). V lost 2 bases and J lost 7, with 12 bases in between. The CDR3 consists of 14 residues. CDR3 sequence (DNA): TGTGCCAGCAGTTACGGGGGGAAGGGGCAGCCCCAGCATTTT. This translates into CASSYGGKGQPQHF.

V gene TRBV4-2 combines with J gene TRBJ1-2; 8 nucleotides agree with TRBD1. The ends lost 4 bases at V and 1 base at J; junction bases unmatched: 8. The CDR3 has 16 amino acids. CDR1 is LGHNA and CDR2 is YNFKEQ in the germline V gene. This CDR3 is CASSLSAGGDNYGYTF. The CDR3 DNA reads TGTGCCAGCAGCCTCTCCGCAGGGGGCGATAACTATGGCTACACCTTC.

This clone appeared once. J is TRBJ1-2 and V is TRBV27; TRBD1 might be the D (5 bases). With 5 bases removed from V and 8 bases from J, the gap between germline ends came to 15 bases. The germline V gene encodes CDR1 MNHEY and CDR2 SMNVEV (reference sequence). This CDR3 has 13 residues. The chain's CDR3 is CASSPGTAGGYTF. CDR3 sequence (DNA): TGTGCCAGCAGTCCCGGGACGGCGGGAGGCTACACCTTC.

The genes are TRBV4-3 and TRBJ2-3; no definite D call. The CDR3 length is 16 residues. Trimming shortened V by 0 bases and J by 0 bases, and 10 bases separated the two germline ends. The germline V gene has CDR1 LGHNA and CDR2 YSLEER. The CDR3 region is CASSQDWRQSTDTQYF. CDR3 in DNA: TGCGCCAGCAGCCAAGACTGGCGGCAAAGCACAGATACGCAGTATTTT.

This clone was observed a handful of times. In nucleotides, the CDR3 is TGTGCCAGCAGTTACTCGGGAAGCTCCTACAATGAGCAGTTCTTC. This codes for CASSYSGSSYNEQFF. The chain uses TRBV7-9 and TRBJ2-1; the D gene is possibly TRBD2 (5 bases). CDR3 size: 15 residues. Between the trimmed V and J ends, which lost 6 bases and 0 bases, there was a span of 12 bases. The germline gives CDR1 SEHNR, CDR2 FQNEAQ (reference sequence).

The chain is built from TRBV4-2 and TRBJ2-7, with TRBD2 matching over 8 bases. Germline loops: CDR1 LGHNA, CDR2 YNFKEQ. With V trimmed by 1 base and J by 6 bases, 2 bases remained unmatched. This CDR3 contains 13 residues. CDR3 sequence reads: CASSQGTSSEQYF. CDR3 in DNA: TGTGCCAGCAGCCAAGGGACTAGCTCCGAGCAGTACTTC.

This chain links TRBV9 with TRBJ2-3, with 12 positions matching TRBD2. The V gene end was trimmed by 4 bases and the J gene end by 1 base; junction bases not matched to a gene: 7. This CDR3 is built from 17 residues. Germline V gene sequence: CDR1 SGDLS, CDR2 YYNGEE. CDR3 residues: CASSPRTSGVGTDTQYF. The CDR3 coding sequence is TGTGCCAGCAGCCCACGGACTAGCGGGGTGGGCACAGATACGCAGTATTTT.

The rearrangement links TRBV4-2 to TRBJ2-1, with 11 bases fitting TRBD2. This CDR3 has 18 amino acids. The J segment lost 7 bases and the V segment lost 0 bases, leaving 11 bases of the junction unmatched. Germline assignment: CDR1 LGHNA and CDR2 YNFKEQ. CDR3 in DNA: TGTGCCAGCAGCCAAGATCTTAGTAGCGGGAGGGCGGGGAATGAGCAGTTCTTC. The encoded protein is CASSQDLSSGRAGNEQFF.

The chain joins TRBV6-1 to TRBJ2-7; no clear D gene. In germline, CDR1 is MNHNS, CDR2 SASEGT. Between the trimmed V and J ends, which lost 4 bases and 4 bases, there was a span of 8 bases. This CDR3 spans 12 amino acids. The CDR3: CASSVWGYEQYF. The CDR3 bases are TGTGCCAGCAGTGTTTGGGGTTACGAGCAGTACTTC.

V and J are TRBV2 and TRBJ2-1; 7 bases are a match to TRBD2. CDR1 and CDR2 (germline): SNHLY, FYNNEI. V dropped 2 bases and J dropped 9; count of bases not matched to a gene: 7. The CDR3 contains 14 residues. The CDR3 nucleotides read TGTGCCAGCAGTGAACTCACTAGCGTTCCTGAGCAGTTCTTC. Its protein is CASSELTSVPEQFF.

This rearrangement joins TRBV19 to TRBJ2-2; tentatively, D is TRBD2 (6 bases). Germline CDR1 is LNHDA and CDR2 is SQIVND (reference sequence). The V end was cut by 3 bases, the J end by 5 bases, with 16 bases between. The CDR3 is made up of 16 amino acids. The DNA of the CDR3 is TGTGCCAGTAGTATCTCGGCCGCGGGGAAGACCGGGGAGCTGTTTTTT. Translation gives CASSISAAGKTGELFF. Full variable domain (missing parts from reference TRBV19 and TRBJ2-2): DGGITQSPKYLFRKEGQNVTLSCEQNLNHDAMYWYRQDPGQGLRLIYYSQIVNDFQKGDIAEGYSVSREKKESFPLTVTSAQKNPTAFYLCASSISAAGKTGELFFGEGSRLTVL.

The V gene is TRBV13, the J gene TRBJ2-7, with 8 bases that match TRBD1. The CDR3 sequence is 13 residues long. The V segment lost 3 bases and the J segment 7 bases; nucleotides outside the gene matches: 5. The germline V gene has CDR1 PRHDT and CDR2 FYEKMQ (reference sequence). The CDR3 is CASSFDRGGEQYF. CDR3 DNA: TGTGCCAGCAGCTTCGACAGGGGCGGGGAGCAGTACTTC.

The V gene is TRBV5-1, the J gene TRBJ2-5; TRBD2 aligns across 8 bases. Germline values: CDR1 SGHRS, CDR2 YFSETQ. V was pared by 2 bases and J by 3 bases, with 12 bases of the junction left unmatched. The CDR3 runs to 17 residues. The CDR3 DNA follows: TGCGCCAGCAGCTTCCAAGGGGGAGTTAGCGGGAAAGAGACCCAGTACTTC. Translated: CASSFQGGVSGKETQYF.

This clone was found a few times. This chain links TRBV6-5 with TRBJ1-2; no firm D call. Germline V CDR1 and CDR2: MNHEY, SVGAGI. Trimming cost V 5 bases and J 4 bases, with 8 bases left between them. This CDR3 is built from 12 residues. CDR3 sequence reads: CASSKRLYGYTF. DNA of the CDR3: TGTGCCAGCAGTAAGAGGCTCTATGGCTACACCTTC.